The rows below give T cell receptor beta chains drawn from one sample of a study of T cell responses to AZD1222 COVID-19 vaccine. Some clones are missing from TCRdb's copy, which holds only in-frame ones; the method was immunoSEQ multiplex PCR. The table has 150,000 to 200,000 clones, about 90% seen once. Sequenced here: peripheral blood, sampled 28 days after the second AZD1222 dose. All receptors derive from an adult who received the AZD1222 COVID-19 vaccine. Each CDR3 is given with its conserved first and last residue. Each record gives: CDR3 length, V gene, clone size, J gene, D gene, CDR3 DNA, CDR3 protein. A D gene is named only where the DNA matches it firmly. Size tells how often a clone was seen (once, few, many) or the class of an expanded clone, and some rows leave it out.

length: 16
V: TRBV3-1/TRBV3-2
size: .
J: TRBJ1-3
D: .
DNA: TGTGCCAGCAGCCTCCAACGGACGGTATCTGGAAACACCATATATTTT
CDR3: CASSLQRTVSGNTIYF

length: 15
V: TRBV19
size: .
J: TRBJ1-2
D: .
DNA: TGTGCCAGTACTGAAAATCCGGGACGAGATTATGGCTACACCTTC
CDR3: CASTENPGRDYGYTF

length: 11
V: TRBV20-1
size: .
J: TRBJ2-7
D: .
DNA: TGCAGTGCTCATGCAGGCTACGAGCAGTACTTC
CDR3: CSAHAGYEQYF

length: 17
V: TRBV4-1
size: .
J: TRBJ2-3
D: TRBD2
DNA: TGCGCCAGCAGCCGCAATTGGGTGCTAGCGGGAGTAGATACGCAGTATTTT
CDR3: CASSRNWVLAGVDTQYF

length: 13
V: TRBV6-5
size: .
J: TRBJ1-5
D: .
DNA: TGTGCCAGCAGTTACGGGACAAGCCAGCCCCAGCATTTT
CDR3: CASSYGTSQPQHF

length: 15
V: TRBV5-1
size: .
J: TRBJ1-4
D: TRBD1
DNA: TGCGCCAGCAGCTTGGGACAGGGCGGTACTGAAAAACTGTTTTTT
CDR3: CASSLGQGGTEKLFF

length: 13
V: TRBV30
size: .
J: TRBJ1-2
D: TRBD1
DNA: TGTGCCTGGAGCGGGGGACAGATCTATGGCTACACCTTC
CDR3: CAWSGGQIYGYTF

length: 14
V: TRBV5-1
size: .
J: TRBJ1-4
D: TRBD1
DNA: TGCGCCAGCAGCTTGGACAGGGGAAATGAAAAACTGTTTTTT
CDR3: CASSLDRGNEKLFF

length: 17
V: TRBV9
size: .
J: TRBJ2-7
D: TRBD2
DNA: TGTGCCAGCAGCGTAGAAGGACTAGCGGGAGGAGGGGACGAGCAGTACTTC
CDR3: CASSVEGLAGGGDEQYF

length: 12
V: TRBV11-2
size: .
J: TRBJ1-3
D: .
DNA: TGTGCCAGCAGCCGCGCTGGAAACACCATATATTTT
CDR3: CASSRAGNTIYF

length: 15
V: TRBV2
size: .
J: TRBJ1-5
D: TRBD1
DNA: TGTGCCAGCATGGGACAGGGGCTCCCTAATCAGCCCCAGCATTTT
CDR3: CASMGQGLPNQPQHF

length: 16
V: TRBV5-1
size: .
J: TRBJ2-1
D: .
DNA: TGCGCCAGCAGCTTGGGTTCGGCCCCCTCCTACAATGAGCAGTTCTTC
CDR3: CASSLGSAPSYNEQFF

length: 20
V: TRBV6-6
size: once
J: TRBJ2-5
D: TRBD2
DNA: TGTGCCAGCAGCCCCGGACTCCTCACGACTAGCGGGGGGTTGAAAGAGACCCAGTACTTC
CDR3: CASSPGLLTTSGGLKETQYF

length: 16
V: TRBV28
size: few
J: TRBJ2-1
D: TRBD2
DNA: TGTGCCAGCAGTTTGGTGGGGACTAGCGGGAGTAATGAGCAGTTCTTC
CDR3: CASSLVGTSGSNEQFF

length: 16
V: TRBV6-5
size: large
J: TRBJ1-2
D: TRBD1
DNA: TGTGCCAGCAGTTACTCGACAGGGGTGGGAACCTATGGCTACACCTTC
CDR3: CASSYSTGVGTYGYTF

length: 14
V: TRBV27
size: .
J: TRBJ1-6
D: TRBD1
DNA: TGTGCCAGCAGTTTAGGGACAGGGTTTTCACCCCTCCACTTT
CDR3: CASSLGTGFSPLHF

length: 17
V: TRBV24-1
size: .
J: TRBJ1-5
D: .
DNA: TGTGCCACCAGTGATTCCTTTCATGGGGCGAGCAATCAGCCCCAGCATTTT
CDR3: CATSDSFHGASNQPQHF

length: 14
V: TRBV11-3
size: .
J: TRBJ2-3
D: .
DNA: TGTGCCAGCAGCTTAGGCCTTGACACAGATACGCAGTATTTT
CDR3: CASSLGLDTDTQYF

length: 14
V: TRBV7-2
size: .
J: TRBJ2-7
D: TRBD1
DNA: TGTGCCAGCAGCCGGACAGGGGTGCCCTACGAGCAGTACTTC
CDR3: CASSRTGVPYEQYF

length: 18
V: TRBV9
size: .
J: TRBJ2-7
D: TRBD2
DNA: TGTGCCAGCAGCGGGCGACTAGCGGGAGGTTCAGCATCGGGGGAGCAGTACTTC
CDR3: CASSGRLAGGSASGEQYF

length: 13
V: TRBV10-3
size: .
J: TRBJ2-7
D: .
DNA: TGTGCCATCAGTGAAGGGGCCACCTACGAGCAGTACTTC
CDR3: CAISEGATYEQYF

length: 15
V: TRBV18
size: .
J: TRBJ2-7
D: .
DNA: TGTGCCAGCTCACCACCGGGCCCCCGAAGAGGCGAGCAGTACTTC
CDR3: CASSPPGPRRGEQYF

length: 13
V: TRBV6-5
size: .
J: TRBJ1-5
D: .
DNA: TGTGCCAGCAGTTACACGGGACGGCAGCCCCAGCATTTT
CDR3: CASSYTGRQPQHF

length: 15
V: TRBV6-1
size: .
J: TRBJ1-2
D: .
DNA: TGTGCCAGCAGTGAAGACAGGATTTGGGTTTGGGGCTACACCTTC
CDR3: CASSEDRIWVWGYTF

length: 16
V: TRBV3-1/TRBV3-2
size: .
J: TRBJ1-4
D: TRBD1
DNA: TGTGCCAGCAGCCAGAGCCCAGGGGGCTTTAGCGAAAAACTGTTTTTT
CDR3: CASSQSPGGFSEKLFF

length: 16
V: TRBV6-5
size: .
J: TRBJ2-7
D: .
DNA: TGTGCCAGCAGTTTCGGCCGGAACCCTTCTACCTACGAGCAGTACTTC
CDR3: CASSFGRNPSTYEQYF

length: 15
V: TRBV18
size: .
J: TRBJ2-7
D: TRBD1
DNA: TGTGCCAGCTCACCAGCCCCGGGACAGGGAATTCCTACGGACTTC
CDR3: CASSPAPGQGIPTDF

length: 13
V: TRBV20-1
size: .
J: TRBJ2-7
D: TRBD2
DNA: TGCAGTGCTAGTATTAGCGGGAGGGGCGAGCAGTACTTC
CDR3: CSASISGRGEQYF

length: 15
V: TRBV6-5
size: .
J: TRBJ2-1
D: .
DNA: TGTGCCAGCACCCCAGGGGGGGCGGGGAGGGATGAGCAGTTCTTC
CDR3: CASTPGGAGRDEQFF

length: 15
V: TRBV7-9
size: .
J: TRBJ1-4
D: .
DNA: TGTGCCAGCAGCTTACGGGCCAGATCTAATGAAAAACTGTTTTTT
CDR3: CASSLRARSNEKLFF

length: 15
V: TRBV6-5
size: .
J: TRBJ1-1
D: .
DNA: TGTGCCAGCAGTTACGCCATGTCAGGGATCACTGAAGCTTTCTTT
CDR3: CASSYAMSGITEAFF

length: 14
V: TRBV19
size: .
J: TRBJ1-6
D: .
DNA: TGTGCCAGTGGGGGGGACGGCGTAAGTTCACCCCTCCACTTT
CDR3: CASGGDGVSSPLHF

length: 13
V: TRBV6-5
size: .
J: TRBJ2-5
D: .
DNA: TGTGCCAGCAGGAGTACGGGGCGGGAGACCCAGTACTTC
CDR3: CASRSTGRETQYF

length: 14
V: TRBV15
size: .
J: TRBJ2-3
D: .
DNA: TGTGCCACCAGCAGAGATTGGGGCCCCGAGGTGAAGTATTTT
CDR3: CATSRDWGPEVKYF

length: 14
V: TRBV7-2
size: .
J: TRBJ1-2
D: .
DNA: TGTGCCAGCAGCTTAGGGACAAGCCACTATGGCTACACCTTC
CDR3: CASSLGTSHYGYTF

length: 14
V: TRBV7-9
size: .
J: TRBJ1-2
D: TRBD1
DNA: TGTGCCAGCAGCTTAGCAGGGGGCGGGGATGGCTACACCTTC
CDR3: CASSLAGGGDGYTF

length: 14
V: TRBV28
size: .
J: TRBJ2-7
D: .
DNA: TGTGCCAGCAGTTCCTCCGGGTTGGCCTACGAGCAGTACTTC
CDR3: CASSSSGLAYEQYF

length: 14
V: TRBV20-1
size: .
J: TRBJ2-7
D: TRBD1
DNA: TGCAGTGCTAGTTGGGGACAGGGGTACTACGAGCAGTACTTC
CDR3: CSASWGQGYYEQYF

length: 16
V: TRBV3-1/TRBV3-2
size: .
J: TRBJ2-3
D: TRBD2
DNA: TGTGCCAGCAGCCAAGTAAGCGGGAGAAGGACAGATACGCAGTATTTT
CDR3: CASSQVSGRRTDTQYF

length: 15
V: TRBV5-5
size: .
J: TRBJ2-7
D: .
DNA: TGTGCCAGCAGCCCCGGGTTACCCGGGGAGTACGAGCAGTACTTC
CDR3: CASSPGLPGEYEQYF

length: 14
V: TRBV7-2
size: .
J: TRBJ1-3
D: TRBD1
DNA: TGTGCCAGCAGCTCGCGACAGGGTAGAAACACCATATATTTT
CDR3: CASSSRQGRNTIYF

length: 14
V: TRBV7-2
size: .
J: TRBJ2-5
D: .
DNA: TGTGCCAGCAGCACCGGACACATCCAAGAGACCCAGTACTTC
CDR3: CASSTGHIQETQYF